This TCR beta chain stems from a study of blood T cell repertoires in COVID-19 (TCRdb year 2020). Background on the whole study: Samples from collaborators originated in the United States, Italy and Spain and spanned both the acute and convalescent phases of COVID-19. The material from the prospective study consisted of cDNA or gDNA derived from T cells, B-cell-depleted T cells, or PBMCs. Subjects who had been exposed to COVID-19, were actively infected with it, or had recovered from it provided the deeply sampled blood TCRbeta repertoires that made up the dataset. The repertoires were made available in a free public database intended to serve as a resource for research on the immune response to SARS-CoV-2. The samples were drawn from the first 160 participants of the ongoing ImmuneRACE study and from under 1,500 subjects provided by 6 global collaborators. Sample metadata almost always included a de-identified subject ID, COVID-19 status, age in years and sex. Where available, HLA class I and class II types were taken from metadata supplied by the sample provider and were not determined by assay-based typing.

The CDR3 contains 14 residues, cysteine and phenylalanine counted. Only the CDR3 DNA is retained, 42 bases long and in frame from the first base. Via the germline V gene, CDR1 is KGHSH and CDR2 LQKENI. V was cut back by 6 bases and J by 4 bases, leaving a gap of 15 bases between them. One collaborating source in Seattle enrolled patients during active infection and followed them longitudinally through the course of disease. Whole blood was collected in K2EDTA tubes by collaborating institutions according to the institutions' own protocols. For TCRbeta analysis, collaborators shipped samples as frozen whole blood, isolated PBMCs, or DNA extracted from either of those sample types. Worth noting for this clone: Its antigen remains undetermined. No much larger clone is present one base from it, and per-base qualities are unavailable.

The immunoSEQ Assay, a bias-controlled multiplex PCR, was used to amplify TCRbeta CDR3 regions from genomic DNA. For the original study's pipeline: The number of nucleated cells in each sample was estimated from the amplification of reference gene primers within the assay. To quantify the absolute abundance of each unique TCRbeta CDR3 rearrangement, sequence reads were collapsed and filtered. Productive Simpson clonality was computed per sample as the square root of Simpson's diversity index over productive rearrangements. Sourced from immuneACCESS, this table was stored by TCRdb with only in-frame sequences that have V and J called. A share of the clones is absent; for the studies checked, an unresolved V gene accounts for under half, and the remainder has no known explanation. V, J and clone size are those of that table, while D and trimming were read from the DNA. The sample table lists about 190,000 clones, 82% of them with a count of one. 7.8% of the sample rests with the top ten.

Overall results and qualifications from the work: How much clinical and demographic metadata was included differed by source and by participant, and the metadata was provided uncurated.

The material sequenced was peripheral blood. The receptor was derived from an older woman with COVID-19, enrolled during active disease. The sequence is built from TRBV18 and TRBJ1-2; tentative D gene TRBD1, with 5 bases matching. The CDR3 protein sequence reads: CASSPDSARYGYTF. The sequence in DNA is TGTGCCAGCTCCCCCGACAGTGCCCGCTATGGCTACACCTTC.